This T cell receptor beta chain was sequenced during a study of cytomegalovirus exposure and HLA in healthy donors. Study at large: Of the donors genotyped, some 400 in all, around 76% fell in the Caucasian-associated ancestry cluster. Study results and caveats: Analysis was performed later, and it showed HLA-associated TCR beta chains to be more clonally expanded than equally common others. The authors enumerated over 150 TCR beta chains as linked to cytomegalovirus.

This clone was seen just once. Its specificity is not known. The PCR employed 60 Vbeta primers together with 13 Jbeta primers. Assay used: immunoSEQ multiplex PCR; TCRdb lists only in-frame clones, some missing. The repertoire holds some 85,000 clones, with under 85% as singletons. The sequencing sample was made of PBMCs. The receptor was derived from a male donor in good health and CMV-seronegative.

The CDR3 sequence is CAFPGQGGYGYTF. The DNA of the CDR3 is TGTGCCTTCCCGGGACAGGGTGGCTATGGCTACACCTTC. The chain joins TRBV30 to TRBJ1-2, with TRBD1 identical over 9 bases. The CDR3 loop spans 13 amino acids. Losses at the gene ends were 7 bases for V and 4 bases for J; bases not matched to a gene: 7. Germline assignment: CDR1 GTSNPN and CDR2 SVGIG (reference sequence).